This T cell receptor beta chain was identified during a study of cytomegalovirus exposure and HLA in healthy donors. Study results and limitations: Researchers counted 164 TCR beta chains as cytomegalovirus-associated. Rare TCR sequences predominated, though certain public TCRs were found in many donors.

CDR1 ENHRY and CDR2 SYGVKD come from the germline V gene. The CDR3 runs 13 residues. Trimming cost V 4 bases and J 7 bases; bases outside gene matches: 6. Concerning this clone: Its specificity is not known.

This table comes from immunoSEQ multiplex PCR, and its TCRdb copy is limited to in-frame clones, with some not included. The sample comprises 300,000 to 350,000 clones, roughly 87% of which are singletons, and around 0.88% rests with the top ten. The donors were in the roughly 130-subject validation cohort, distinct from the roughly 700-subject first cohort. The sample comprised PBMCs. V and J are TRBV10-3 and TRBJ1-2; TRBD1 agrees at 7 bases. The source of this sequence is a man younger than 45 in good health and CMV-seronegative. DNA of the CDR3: TGTGCCATCAGTGCAACAGGGGAAAGTGGCTACACCTTC. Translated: CAISATGESGYTF.